This TCR beta chain stems from a study of blood T cell repertoires in COVID-19. J was trimmed by 1 base and V by 0 bases; bases with no gene match: 2. This CDR3 spans 15 amino acids. Germline V gene lookup returns CDR1 SGHRS and CDR2 YFSETQ. Method: immunoSEQ multiplex PCR; TCRdb's copy keeps in-frame clones and lacks some. Of about 270,000 clones in the sample, around four fifths were seen once. This clone was seen a handful of times. The clonotype originates from a woman aged 50 to 65 with active or convalescent COVID-19. The sample was peripheral blood. The chain recombines TRBV5-1 with TRBJ1-1; 8 nucleotides align to TRBD1. CDR3 DNA: TGCGCCAGCAGCTTGGAAGGGACAGGGAACACTGAAGCTTTCTTT. Encoded protein: CASSLEGTGNTEAFF.